Listed here is a single T cell receptor beta chain. This sample is drawn from a study of blood T cell repertoires in COVID-19. The wider study: COVID-19 samples, acute and convalescent, were from the United States, Italy and Spain. Sources were T cells, B-cell-depleted T cells, or PBMCs; the material itself was cDNA or gDNA.

V was pared by 1 base and J by 1 base, with 14 bases between. The germline V gene has CDR1 MGHRA and CDR2 YSYEKL. The CDR3 spans 17 residues. As handled by the study authors: The authors estimated nucleated cell counts from reference gene primer amplification. Some clones are missing from TCRdb's copy, which holds only in-frame ones; the method was immunoSEQ multiplex PCR. The V and J calls and clone size were taken over from that table, and D and trimming were inferred from the DNA. The sample includes 140,000 to 150,000 clones, around 84% of them seen just once. Input material: peripheral blood. This sequence was found in a man in his sixties with active or convalescent COVID-19. The rearrangement joins TRBV4-1 to TRBJ1-5; D remains unclear. The CDR3 protein is CASSQVGVGWSNQPQHF. CDR3 bases: TGCGCCAGCAGCCAAGTCGGGGTAGGGTGGAGCAATCAGCCCCAGCATTTT.